This entry lists 29 T cell receptor beta chains sequenced from one sample in a study of T cells in tumors after PD-1 blockade. Sequenced by immunoSEQ multiplex PCR; TCRdb stores in-frame clones only, minus some. This table holds around 35,000 clones, 73% found once. The input for sequencing was PBMCs, taken after anti-PD-1 treatment. These receptors were collected from a human donor with basal cell carcinoma.

V usage is TRBV27 and J usage is TRBJ1-1; D gene uncertain. Trimming stripped 5 bases from V and 5 bases from J, with 12 bases between. There are 13 residues in the CDR3. Germline loops: CDR1 MNHEY, CDR2 SMNVEV (reference sequence). The CDR3 DNA is TGTGCCAGCAGTCCGCACGGGCCAACTGAAGCTTTCTTT. Amino acids: CASSPHGPTEAFF.

V and J are TRBV9 and TRBJ2-7, with TRBD2 matching over 15 bases. V lost 2 bases and J lost 6; bases outside the gene matches: 3. CDR1 and CDR2 (germline): SGDLS, YYNGEE. This CDR3 is 15 amino acids long. The CDR3 protein is CASSVGLAGGFEQYF. CDR3 sequence (DNA): TGTGCCAGCAGCGTCGGACTAGCGGGAGGGTTCGAGCAGTACTTC. Using reference TRBV9 and TRBJ2-7 for the parts outside the CDR3, the full variable domain is DSGVTQTPKHLITATGQRVTLRCSPRSGDLSVYWYQQSLDQGLQFLIQYYNGEERAKGNILERFSAQQFPDLHSELNLSSLELGDSALYFCASSVGLAGGFEQYFGPGTRLTVT.

The CDR3 DNA sequence: TGTGCCAGCAGCTCACAGGGGGGGAACATTCAGTACTTC. It encodes CASSSQGGNIQYF. The V call is TRBV7-2, the J call TRBJ2-4; possible D gene TRBD1, 8 bases. Germline V gene lookup returns CDR1 SGHTA and CDR2 FQGNSA. This CDR3 region has 13 residues. V lost 4 bases to trimming and J lost 7 bases, with 11 bases between them. Combining the CDR3 with reference TRBV7-2 and TRBJ2-4 gives the whole variable domain GAGVSQSPSNKVTEKGKDVELRCDPISGHTALYWYRQSLGQGLEFLIYFQGNSAPDKSGLPSDRFSAERTGGSVSTLTIQRTQQEDSAVYLCASSSQGGNIQYFGAGTRLSVL.

The chain combines TRBV6-1 with TRBJ2-2; D is unclear. This CDR3 has 14 residues. Trimming left V 1 base short and J 0 bases short, with 3 bases between. Germline lookup yields CDR1 MNHNS and CDR2 SASEGT. DNA of the CDR3: TGTGCCAGCAGTGAAGGGGCGAACACCGGGGAGCTGTTTTTT. It translates to CASSEGANTGELFF.

This sequence joins TRBV7-3 and TRBJ2-3; TRBD2 aligns across 7 bases. The germline CDR1 and CDR2 sequences are SGHTA and FQGTGA. The CDR3 covers 15 residues. The V segment lost 5 bases and the J segment 1 base; nucleotides outside the gene matches: 6. The CDR3 reads CASSKSGVGTDTQYF. The CDR3 DNA sequence: TGTGCCAGCAGCAAAAGCGGGGTGGGCACAGATACGCAGTATTTT.

This chain connects TRBV5-1 to TRBJ1-1, with TRBD1 identical over 10 bases. The V and J ends lost 4 bases and 5 bases, in that order; junction bases with no gene match: 11. The CDR3 extends over 16 amino acids. CDR1 and CDR2 from the germline V gene are SGHRS and YFSETQ. The CDR3 region has the DNA TGCGCCAGCAGCACCCGGGACAGGGGTTGGGGGACTGAAGCTTTCTTT. It codes for CASSTRDRGWGTEAFF.

The rearrangement joins TRBV5-1 to TRBJ2-3; 9 nucleotides align to TRBD1. V was pared by 1 base and J by 9 bases, with 3 bases of the junction left unmatched. Germline V CDR1 and CDR2: SGHRS, YFSETQ. The CDR3 extends over 13 amino acids. The CDR3, as DNA: TGCGCCAGCAGCTTGCGGACAGGGGACACGCAGTATTTT. It translates to CASSLRTGDTQYF.

This sequence joins TRBV7-8 and TRBJ2-3; 12 bases map to TRBD2. The V gene end was trimmed by 5 bases and the J gene end by 1 base; junction bases not matched to a gene: 10. The CDR3 length is 18 residues. Germline CDR1 is SGHVS and CDR2 is FQNEAQ. CDR3 sequence: CASSPRLAGGGGTDTQYF. DNA of the CDR3: TGTGCCAGCAGCCCCCGCCTAGCGGGAGGGGGGGGCACAGATACGCAGTATTTT.

V is TRBV6-4 and J is TRBJ1-1, with TRBD1 identical over 7 bases. Germline CDR1 reads MRHNA; CDR2 reads SNTAGT. With V trimmed by 3 bases and J by 4 bases, 2 bases remained unmatched. The CDR3 contains 13 residues. CDR3 in amino acids: CASSEQGGTEAFF. DNA of the CDR3: TGTGCCAGCAGTGAGCAGGGGGGCACTGAAGCTTTCTTT.

This clone was recorded a few times. The chain employs TRBV30 and TRBJ2-3, with a possible D match to TRBD1 (5 bases). This CDR3 spans 13 amino acids. Trimming took off 4 bases at V and 6 bases at J, with 14 bases between the two ends. Germline CDR1 and CDR2: GTSNPN and SVGIG (reference sequence). In nucleotides, the CDR3 is TGTGCCTGGAATCCAGGGATGGGGGATACGCAGTATTTT. It codes for CAWNPGMGDTQYF.

This rearrangement joins TRBV29-1 to TRBJ1-1; 7 bases map to TRBD1. With V trimmed by 7 bases and J by 4 bases, 12 bases remained unmatched. CDR1 SQVTM and CDR2 ANQGSEA come from the germline V gene. This CDR3 comprises 14 residues. The CDR3 loop reads CSGQGTGVGTEAFF. The CDR3 DNA follows: TGCAGCGGACAGGGTACAGGAGTCGGCACTGAAGCTTTCTTT.

The chain employs TRBV30 and TRBJ2-5, with 7 bases aligning to TRBD2. Trimming removed 1 base from V and 7 bases from J; junction bases left unmatched: 9. CDR1 is GTSNPN, CDR2 SVGIG, per germline (reference sequence). This CDR3 is built from 14 residues. Written as DNA, the CDR3 is TGTGCCTGGAGTGGGGACGGCGGGAGTGGGACCCAGTACTTC. Translating gives CAWSGDGGSGTQYF.

The rearrangement joins TRBV9 to TRBJ2-1, with 7 bases aligning to TRBD2. Germline assignment: CDR1 SGDLS and CDR2 YYNGEE. There are 15 residues in the CDR3. The junction had 8 bases not matched to a gene; V was cut back by 4 bases and J by 4 bases. The CDR3 protein is CASSLQGGRYNEQFF. The CDR3 bases are TGTGCCAGCAGCCTCCAGGGCGGGAGATACAATGAGCAGTTCTTC.

The gene calls are TRBV7-2 and TRBJ2-7, with 8 bases that match TRBD1. J lost 2 bases, V lost 1 base, and 1 base had no gene match. Germline values: CDR1 SGHTA, CDR2 FQGNSA. CDR3 size: 14 residues. This CDR3 is CASSLGTGPYEQYF. The CDR3 DNA is TGTGCCAGCAGCTTAGGGACAGGGCCCTACGAGCAGTACTTC.

This clone was picked up a small number of times. The CDR3 region is CASSPVKNLGSPLHF. DNA of the CDR3: TGTGCCAGCTCACCAGTCAAGAACTTGGGTTCGCCCCTCCACTTT. The V gene is TRBV18, the J gene TRBJ1-6; no firm D call. The V gene's germline CDR1 is KGHSH and CDR2 LQKENI. The CDR3 contains 15 residues. Trimming took off 2 bases at V and 13 bases at J, with 18 bases between the two ends.

This chain links TRBV7-6 with TRBJ2-7; D possibly matches TRBD1 or TRBD2 (5 bases each). CDR1 SGHVS and CDR2 FNYEAQ come from the germline V gene. Trimming removed 1 base at V and 3 bases at J, with 7 bases between. This CDR3 region has 13 residues. CDR3 nucleotide sequence: TGTGCCAGCAGCTTAGGAGGGGACTACGAGCAGTACTTC. This encodes CASSLGGDYEQYF. The entire variable domain, with the rest obtained from reference TRBV7-6 and TRBJ2-7, is as follows: GAGVSQSPRYKVTKRGQDVALRCDPISGHVSLYWYRQALGQGPEFLTYFNYEAQQDKSGLPNDRFSAERPEGSISTLTIQRTEQRDSAMYRCASSLGGDYEQYFGPGTRLTVT.

The genes are TRBV5-3 and TRBJ2-1; TRBD1 matches 8 bases. TRBV5-3 has ORF status, its function being uncertain. The CDR3 runs to 16 residues. The V and J ends lost 0 bases and 8 bases, in that order; junction bases with no gene match: 10. Here the CDR3 reads CARSLETDLQGDEQFF. In DNA form, the CDR3 reads TGTGCCAGAAGCTTGGAGACAGACCTACAGGGGGATGAGCAGTTCTTC.

The CDR3 region is CASSSGRANEKLFF. The CDR3 nucleotides read TGTGCCAGTAGCTCGGGTAGAGCTAATGAAAAACTGTTTTTT. V and J are TRBV19 and TRBJ1-4; no firm D call. Germline CDR1 is LNHDA and CDR2 is SQIVND (reference sequence). Trimming left V 6 bases short and J 3 bases short, with 11 bases between. CDR3 size: 14 residues.

This chain links TRBV7-3 with TRBJ1-6, with D unresolved. The V gene lost 2 bases and the J gene lost 9 bases, with 8 bases spanning the gap. The germline CDR1 and CDR2 sequences are SGHTA and FQGTGA. The CDR3 extends over 13 amino acids. CDR3 loop: CASSLQGSSPLHF. CDR3 sequence (DNA): TGTGCCAGCAGCTTACAAGGGTCTTCACCCCTCCACTTT.

This clone was observed a single time. The gene calls are TRBV18 and TRBJ2-5; tentatively, D is TRBD2 (6 bases). The CDR3 spans 14 residues. CDR1 and CDR2 (germline): KGHSH, LQKENI. V shed 5 bases and J shed 4 bases, with 14 bases lying between them. The CDR3 reads CASSTRSGRETQYF. In DNA form, the CDR3 reads TGTGCCAGCTCAACGAGGAGCGGGCGAGAGACCCAGTACTTC. Using reference TRBV18 and TRBJ2-5 for the parts outside the CDR3, the full variable domain is NAGVMQNPRHLVRRRGQEARLRCSPMKGHSHVYWYRQLPEEGLKFMVYLQKENIIDESGMPKERFSAEFPKEGPSILRIQQVVRGDSAAYFCASSTRSGRETQYFGPGTRLLVL.

This clone was seen only a few times. The chain couples TRBV6-2 or TRBV6-3 to TRBJ1-4, with D hard to call. The CDR3 covers 15 residues. Deletions cut 5 bases from V and 8 bases from J, with 18 bases between. The germline V gene encodes CDR1 MNHEY and CDR2 SVGEGT. CDR3 sequence: CASSVPRTGGEKLFF. CDR3 nucleotide sequence: TGTGCCAGCAGTGTCCCGCGGACGGGAGGCGAAAAACTGTTTTTT.

The V call is TRBV7-2, the J call TRBJ1-5; possible D gene TRBD1, 6 bases. The CDR3 totals 16 residues. CDR1 SGHTA and CDR2 FQGNSA come from the germline V gene. V gave up 4 bases and J gave up 0 bases, with 13 bases separating them. CDR3 in amino acids: CASSSGGAYSNQPQHF. The CDR3 nucleotides read TGTGCCAGCAGCTCGGGGGGGGCCTATAGCAATCAGCCCCAGCATTTT.

The V and J genes are TRBV3-1 (or the pseudogene TRBV3-2) and TRBJ1-4; D not certain. The CDR3 consists of 15 residues. Per germline, CDR1 LGHDT and CDR2 YNNKEL (reference sequence). V gave up 1 base and J gave up 8 bases, with 14 bases separating them. The CDR3 here is CASSQAGSLQEKLFF. Written as DNA, the CDR3 is TGTGCCAGCAGCCAAGCTGGCAGCCTCCAAGAAAAACTGTTTTTT.

This sequence joins TRBV3-1 (or the pseudogene TRBV3-2) and TRBJ2-5, with 11 bases aligning to TRBD2. CDR3 length equals 15 residues. The germline V gene has CDR1 LGHDT and CDR2 YNNKEL (reference sequence). The ends lost 4 bases at V and 4 bases at J; junction bases unmatched: 5. CDR3 sequence (DNA): TGTGCCAGCAGCCGACCAACTAGCGGGGGAGAGACCCAGTACTTC. Amino acid sequence: CASSRPTSGGETQYF.

The rearrangement links TRBV7-8 to TRBJ1-1; no firm D call. The CDR3 is 14 amino acids. CDR1 SGHVS and CDR2 FQNEAQ come from the germline V gene. The ends were cut back, 7 bases at V and 0 bases at J, with 12 bases in the middle. The chain's CDR3 is CASTAFEVNTEAFF. As DNA, the CDR3 is TGTGCCAGCACCGCTTTTGAGGTGAACACTGAAGCTTTCTTT.

The chain has TRBV6-2 or TRBV6-3 and TRBJ2-1, with 11 bases identical to TRBD2. This CDR3 is built from 16 residues. Germline trimming cut 4 bases from V and 9 bases from J; bases unmatched to any gene: 11. Germline V lookup: CDR1 MNHEY, CDR2 SVGEGT. The CDR3 loop reads CASSFKTSGTDTEQFF. The CDR3 nucleotides are TGTGCCAGCAGTTTTAAGACTAGCGGGACCGACACTGAGCAGTTCTTC.

This clone came up a few times. V gene TRBV5-4 combines with J gene TRBJ1-6; a weak D match, TRBD1 (6 bases). Germline V lookup: CDR1 SGHNT, CDR2 YYREEE (reference sequence). Trimming pared 2 bases from V and 14 bases from J, leaving 14 bases between. The CDR3 covers 13 residues. The CDR3, as DNA: TGTGCCAGCAGCTTCCCAGGGGAAGTAGCCCTCCACTTT. Amino acid sequence: CASSFPGEVALHF.

This clone showed up just a few times. This chain joins TRBV19 and TRBJ2-5, with D tentatively TRBD1 (6 bases). From germline, CDR1 is LNHDA and CDR2 SQIVND (reference sequence). V dropped 3 bases and J dropped 2 bases, with 16 bases sitting between them. This CDR3 is 16 amino acids long. CDR3 loop: CASSIHQGQGQETQYF. The CDR3 DNA is TGTGCCAGTAGTATCCACCAGGGGCAGGGTCAAGAGACCCAGTACTTC.

V is TRBV7-3 and J is TRBJ2-2, with TRBD1 matching over 8 bases. V was pared by 5 bases and J by 0 bases, with 5 bases of the junction left unmatched. This CDR3 has 16 amino acids. CDR1 and CDR2 (germline): SGHTA, FQGTGA. CDR3 nucleotides: TGTGCCAGCAGCACCCGACAGGGGTCGAACACCGGGGAGCTGTTTTTT. It yields the protein CASSTRQGSNTGELFF.